This TCR beta chain was profiled in a study of breast tumors, draining lymph nodes, adjacent tissues. General study points: Data only fit, rather than demonstrated, lymph node origin of most tumor T cells. Luminal-like breast cancer showed significantly greater tumor-nontumor repertoire similarity than basal-like breast cancer did. Tumor TCR diversity was below lymph nodes but above nontumor tissue. The data were judged consistent with most tumor T cells coming from lymph node and expanding in tumor.

This clonotype occurred a few times. No antigen is known for it. MiXCR, applied by TCRdb to the multiplex PCR reads, yields one record per CDR3 protein. The table lists 200,000 to 300,000 distinct CDR3 sequences, 30% to 35% of them singletons. The lymph nodes were axillary draining lymph nodes from breast cancer patients. This CDR3 has 13 amino acids. CDR1 and CDR2 from the germline V gene are MNHEY and SVGEGT. V trimming: 5 bases; J trimming: 13 bases; junction bases outside the gene matches: 14. The gene calls are TRBV6-2 or TRBV6-3 and TRBJ2-7; 7 bases agree with TRBD1. The clonotype comes from a female donor with breast cancer. Some clones in this sample may be carry-over from other donors' samples. The sequenced sample was axillary lymph node tissue. The CDR3 DNA follows: TGTGCCAGCAGTCAAACCTCTCGAAAAGGGGGCTACTTC. Its translation is CASSQTSRKGGYF.